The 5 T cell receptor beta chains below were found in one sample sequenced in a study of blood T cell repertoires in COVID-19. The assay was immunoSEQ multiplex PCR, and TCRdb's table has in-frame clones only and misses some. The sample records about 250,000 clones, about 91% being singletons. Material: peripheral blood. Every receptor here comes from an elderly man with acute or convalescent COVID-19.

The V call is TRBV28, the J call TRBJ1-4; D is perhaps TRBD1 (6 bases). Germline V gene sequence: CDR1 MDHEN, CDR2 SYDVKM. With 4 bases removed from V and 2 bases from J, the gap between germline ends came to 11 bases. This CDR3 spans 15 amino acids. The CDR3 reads CASSSQGWTNEKLFF. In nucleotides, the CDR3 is TGTGCCAGCAGTTCCCAGGGGTGGACTAATGAAAAACTGTTTTTT.

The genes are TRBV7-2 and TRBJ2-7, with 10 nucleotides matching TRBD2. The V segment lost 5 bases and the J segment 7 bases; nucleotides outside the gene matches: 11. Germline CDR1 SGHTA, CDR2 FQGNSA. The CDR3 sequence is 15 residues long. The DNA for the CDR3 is TGTGCCAGCAGCACCGGGAGCGGGGGGGCGCGGGAGCAGTACTTC. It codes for CASSTGSGGAREQYF.

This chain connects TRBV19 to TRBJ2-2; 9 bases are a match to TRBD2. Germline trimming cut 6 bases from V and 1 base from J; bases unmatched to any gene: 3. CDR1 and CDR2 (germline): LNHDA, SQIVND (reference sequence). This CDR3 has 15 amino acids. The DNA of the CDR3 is TGTGCCAGTAGACAAGCGGGAGGGAACACCGGGGAGCTGTTTTTT. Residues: CASRQAGGNTGELFF.

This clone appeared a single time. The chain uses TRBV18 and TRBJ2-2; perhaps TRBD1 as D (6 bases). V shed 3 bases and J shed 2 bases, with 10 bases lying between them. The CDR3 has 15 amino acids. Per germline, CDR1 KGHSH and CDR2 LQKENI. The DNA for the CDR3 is TGTGCCAGCTCACCTTCAGGGGTAAACACCGGGGAGCTGTTTTTT. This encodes CASSPSGVNTGELFF.

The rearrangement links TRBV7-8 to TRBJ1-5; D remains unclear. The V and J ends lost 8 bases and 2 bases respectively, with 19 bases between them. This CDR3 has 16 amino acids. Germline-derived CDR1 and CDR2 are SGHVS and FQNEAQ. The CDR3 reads CASDSGSKIGNQPQHF. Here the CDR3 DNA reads TGTGCCAGCGACTCGGGGTCTAAGATCGGCAATCAGCCCCAGCATTTT. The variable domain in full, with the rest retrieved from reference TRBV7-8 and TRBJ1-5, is GAGVSQSPRYKVAKRGQDVALRCDPISGHVSLFWYQQALGQGPEFLTYFQNEAQLDKSGLPSDRFFAERPEGSVSTLKIQRTQQEDSAVYLCASDSGSKIGNQPQHFGDGTRLSIL.